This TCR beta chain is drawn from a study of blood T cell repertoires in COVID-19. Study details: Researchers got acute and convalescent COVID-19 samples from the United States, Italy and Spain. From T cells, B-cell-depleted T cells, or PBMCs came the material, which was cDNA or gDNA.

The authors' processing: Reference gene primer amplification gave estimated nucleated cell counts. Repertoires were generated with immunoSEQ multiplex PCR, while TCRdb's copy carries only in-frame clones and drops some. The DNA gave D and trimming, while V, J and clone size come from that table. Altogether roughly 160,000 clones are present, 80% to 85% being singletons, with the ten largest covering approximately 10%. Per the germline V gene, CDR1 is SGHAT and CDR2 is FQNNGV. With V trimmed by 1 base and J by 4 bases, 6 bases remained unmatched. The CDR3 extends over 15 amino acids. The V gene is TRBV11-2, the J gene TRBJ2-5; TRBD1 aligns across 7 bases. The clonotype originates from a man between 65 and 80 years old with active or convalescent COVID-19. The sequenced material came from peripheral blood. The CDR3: CASSLVRGQGETQYF. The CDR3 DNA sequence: TGTGCCAGCAGCTTAGTGAGGGGGCAGGGAGAGACCCAGTACTTC.